This T cell receptor (beta chain) was captured by sequencing in a study of blood T cell repertoires in COVID-19. Study-level information: Specimens from acute and convalescent COVID-19 originated in the United States, Italy and Spain.

V trimming: 5 bases; J trimming: 8 bases; junction bases outside the gene matches: 9. Germline lookup yields CDR1 SGHTA and CDR2 FQGTGA. This CDR3 spans 14 amino acids. Measured with immunoSEQ multiplex PCR; TCRdb has only the in-frame clones, and not every one. The sample has 230,000 or so clones, about four fifths seen once. Those enrolled, adults aged roughly 18 to 89 years, came from 25 or so US areas. Resolution of symptoms, clearance, or two negative PCRs was present in recovered Cohort 3 donors. The chain uses TRBV7-3 and TRBJ1-2, with 9 positions matching TRBD1. The receptor's source is a man aged 50 or older who had recovered from COVID-19. The source material was PBMCs or T cells enriched from blood (not recorded which). This CDR3 is CASSPPGTGWGYTF. The CDR3 nucleotides read TGTGCCAGCAGCCCCCCCGGGACAGGGTGGGGCTACACCTTC. The full variable domain, with the rest looked up from reference TRBV7-3 and TRBJ1-2, is GAGVSQTPSNKVTEKGKYVELRCDPISGHTALYWYRQSLGQGPEFLIYFQGTGAADDSGLPNDRFFAVRPEGSVSTLKIQRTERGDSAVYLCASSPPGTGWGYTFGSGTRLTVV.